Below, 13 T cell receptor beta chains from the same sample are listed, as sequenced in a study of CD4 T cells in relation to SARS-CoV-2 and coronaviruses. Their cognate antigens are unknown. The unexposed donors gave CD4+ T cells in about 2010-2019, prior to COVID-19. Isolation of CD4+ T cells took place after about 9 days in culture. The assay was immunoSEQ multiplex PCR, and TCRdb's table has in-frame clones only and misses some. Of about 22,000 clones listed, 60% to 80% are singletons. Sample: CD4+ T cells from PBMCs, cultured in vitro. Receptors originate from a human donor in good health.

The rearrangement links TRBV12-3 or TRBV12-4 to TRBJ2-7; D possibly matches TRBD1 or TRBD2 (5 bases each). With 6 bases removed from V and 5 bases from J, the gap between germline ends came to 11 bases. The CDR3 loop spans 12 amino acids. As DNA, the CDR3 is TGTGCCAGCAGAGGGACCCGGGACGAGCAGTACTTC. Its protein product is CASRGTRDEQYF.

The CDR3 protein is CATKPLASNQPQHF. The CDR3 nucleotides are TGTGCCACCAAACCATTAGCGAGCAATCAGCCCCAGCATTTT. The rearrangement joins TRBV6-5 to TRBJ1-5, with D uncertain. V dropped 10 bases and J dropped 1 base, with 14 bases sitting between them. Per the germline V gene, CDR1 is MNHEY and CDR2 is SVGAGI. This CDR3 is built from 14 residues.

This rearrangement joins TRBV7-3 to TRBJ2-3; 9 positions agree with TRBD2. Germline V CDR1 and CDR2: SGHTA, FQGTGA. V was clipped by 4 bases and J by 6 bases; unmatched bases: 11. The CDR3 totals 16 residues. The CDR3 DNA sequence: TGTGCCAGCAGCTCCCAAGGGGCGGGAGGGCCCGATACGCAGTATTTT. It encodes CASSSQGAGGPDTQYF.

This chain connects TRBV24-1 to TRBJ2-2, with TRBD1 as a possible D gene (5 bases). Trimming took 5 bases from V and 0 from J, leaving 9 bases between them. CDR3 length equals 15 residues. Germline CDR1 and CDR2: KGHDR and SFDVKD. The CDR3 spells CATSAWGPNTGELFF. CDR3 sequence (DNA): TGTGCCACCAGTGCTTGGGGCCCGAACACCGGGGAGCTGTTTTTT.

This clone appeared a single time. This chain uses TRBV7-2 with TRBJ2-2, with 11 bases aligning to TRBD2. The V gene end was trimmed by 5 bases and the J gene end by 5 bases; junction bases not matched to a gene: 7. Germline loops: CDR1 SGHTA, CDR2 FQGNSA. This CDR3 has 16 residues. For the CDR3, the DNA is TGTGCCAGCAGCCCCTCTAGCGGGGGGATGACCGGGGAGCTGTTTTTT. Amino acids: CASSPSSGGMTGELFF.

V gene TRBV9 combines with J gene TRBJ2-5; either TRBD1 or TRBD2 may supply D (5 bases each). Trimming shortened V by 2 bases and J by 2 bases, and 13 bases separated the two germline ends. The CDR3 is made up of 15 amino acids. Germline lookup yields CDR1 SGDLS and CDR2 YYNGEE. CDR3 region: CASSVAGTGQETQYF. In DNA, the CDR3 is TGTGCCAGCAGCGTCGCCGGGACGGGACAAGAGACCCAGTACTTC. The full variable domain, with the rest looked up from reference TRBV9 and TRBJ2-5, is DSGVTQTPKHLITATGQRVTLRCSPRSGDLSVYWYQQSLDQGLQFLIQYYNGEERAKGNILERFSAQQFPDLHSELNLSSLELGDSALYFCASSVAGTGQETQYFGPGTRLLVL.

J is TRBJ2-3 and V is TRBV6-2 or TRBV6-3; 15 nucleotides match TRBD2. The junction had 9 bases not matched to a gene; V was cut back by 6 bases and J by 5 bases. The CDR3 runs to 17 residues. Germline assignment: CDR1 MNHEY and CDR2 SVGEGT. CDR3 sequence (DNA): TGTGCCAGCAGCTCCGGGACTAGCGGGGGGAATCGAGATACGCAGTATTTT. Translation gives CASSSGTSGGNRDTQYF.

J is TRBJ2-7 and V is TRBV28; D tentatively fits TRBD1 or TRBD2 (5 bases each). Trimming stripped 7 bases from V and 4 bases from J, with 17 bases between. Per germline, CDR1 MDHEN and CDR2 SYDVKM. CDR3 length: 14 amino acids. The CDR3: CASNPSQGRYEQYF. As DNA, the CDR3 is TGTGCCAGCAATCCTAGCCAGGGTAGGTACGAGCAGTACTTC.

This clone has just one count. The CDR3 bases are TGCAGTGCTAGTAGGTCTACCATCTCCTACGAGCAGTACTTC. This codes for CSASRSTISYEQYF. The chain joins TRBV20-1 to TRBJ2-7; D gene ambiguous. Germline V lookup: CDR1 DFQATT, CDR2 SNEGSKA (reference sequence). CDR3 length: 14 amino acids. Trimming cost V 3 bases and J 0 bases, with 12 bases left between them.

This clone was seen only once. V usage is TRBV5-1 and J usage is TRBJ2-7; D is tentatively TRBD1 or TRBD2 (6 bases each). The CDR3 is made up of 14 amino acids. Trimming removed 2 bases from V and 6 bases from J, with 15 bases in between. CDR1 and CDR2 (germline): SGHRS, YFSETQ. The CDR3 is CASSLRGRSGEQYF. CDR3 DNA: TGCGCCAGCAGCTTACGGGGGCGAAGTGGCGAGCAGTACTTC.

This chain connects TRBV7-2 to TRBJ1-6; 8 nucleotides match TRBD1. Per the germline V gene, CDR1 is SGHTA and CDR2 is FQGNSA. The CDR3 sequence is 15 residues long. Unmatched junction bases numbered 8, after V lost 5 bases and J lost 8 bases. CDR3 in amino acids: CASSPRQGFDSPLHF. CDR3 nucleotides: TGTGCCAGCAGCCCGAGACAGGGGTTCGATTCACCCCTCCACTTT.

The CDR3 coding sequence is TGTGCCAGCAGTTACGGCGGACTAGATGGTACAGATACGCAGTATTTT. This codes for CASSYGGLDGTDTQYF. The chain has TRBV6-2 or TRBV6-3 and TRBJ2-3; TRBD2 aligns across 7 bases. The V and J ends lost 2 bases and 3 bases, in that order; junction bases with no gene match: 8. CDR1 and CDR2 from the germline V gene are MNHEY and SVGEGT. The CDR3 has 16 residues.

The rearrangement uses TRBV10-3 and TRBJ2-2; D might be TRBD1 or TRBD2, each matching 6 bases. This CDR3 has 16 residues. V was clipped by 2 bases and J by 4 bases, with 14 bases between them. Germline V lookup: CDR1 ENHRY, CDR2 SYGVKD. CDR3 residues: CAISEGGLLSTGELFF. The CDR3 nucleotides are TGTGCCATCAGTGAGGGGGGGCTTTTGAGCACCGGGGAGCTGTTTTTT.